These 20 T cell receptor beta chains originate from one sample sequenced in a study of blood T cell repertoires in COVID-19. Profiled with immunoSEQ multiplex PCR; TCRdb holds only in-frame clones, not every one. This sample has more than 250,000 clones, with approximately 91% found just once. Sequenced material: peripheral blood. These receptors originate from a human donor in a cohort sampled during active COVID-19.

This clone was seen just once. The chain uses TRBV4-1 and TRBJ1-2; 7 bases are shared with TRBD1. The CDR3 sequence is 16 residues long. The trim removed 0 bases at V and 5 bases at J, leaving 9 bases unmatched. Germline CDR1 MGHRA, CDR2 YSYEKL. DNA for the CDR3: TGCGCCAGCAGCCAAGAGAATAAAGGGGGCAAATATGGCTACACCTTC. Protein sequence: CASSQENKGGKYGYTF.

This clone was recorded only once. The chain links TRBV7-3 to TRBJ2-3, with 11 bases matching TRBD1. Losses at the gene ends were 5 bases for V and 4 bases for J; bases not matched to a gene: 5. The CDR3 has 15 residues. Germline CDR1 is SGHTA and CDR2 is FQGTGA. CDR3 protein: CASSQVGQGADTQYF. The CDR3 DNA reads TGTGCCAGCAGCCAAGTGGGACAGGGGGCAGATACGCAGTATTTT.

This chain connects TRBV5-8 to TRBJ2-3, with TRBD2 as a possible D gene (6 bases). The CDR3 has 14 residues. V dropped 3 bases and J dropped 1 base, with 9 bases sitting between them. Germline CDR1 and CDR2: SGHTS and YDEGEE. CDR3 sequence reads: CASSYGLRTDTQYF. Written as DNA, the CDR3 is TGTGCCAGCAGCTACGGACTACGCACAGATACGCAGTATTTT.

The chain has TRBV5-6 and TRBJ2-1, with 8 bases identical to TRBD2. After removal of 5 bases from V and 9 bases from J, the junction contained 13 bases not matched to a gene. The CDR3 spans 15 residues. The germline gives CDR1 SGHDT, CDR2 YYEEEE. The CDR3 DNA is TGTGCCAGCAGTTCCCCGGGACTAGTCTATACTGAGCAGTTCTTC. Translation gives CASSSPGLVYTEQFF.

The V gene is TRBV27, the J gene TRBJ2-1; 8 bases agree with TRBD2. V gave up 6 bases and J gave up 2 bases; unmatched junction bases: 9. Germline loops: CDR1 MNHEY, CDR2 SMNVEV (reference sequence). This CDR3 is built from 16 residues. CDR3 bases: TGTGCCAGCAGCCCCTCGCGGGGGGTCACCTACAATGAGCAGTTCTTC. Encoded protein: CASSPSRGVTYNEQFF.

The chain recombines TRBV5-1 with TRBJ1-1; perhaps TRBD1 as D (6 bases). Trimming left V 0 bases short and J 1 base short, with 13 bases between. The CDR3 length is 16 residues. Germline V gives CDR1 SGHRS, CDR2 YFSETQ. CDR3 bases: TGCGCCAGCAGCTTGGACAGGGCTAACCAGAACACTGAAGCTTTCTTT. Translated, it gives CASSLDRANQNTEAFF.

This chain connects TRBV5-6 to TRBJ2-1; 9 bases match TRBD1. V gave up 3 bases and J gave up 7 bases; unmatched junction bases: 5. Germline CDR1 SGHDT, CDR2 YYEEEE. This CDR3 has 14 amino acids. The DNA for the CDR3 is TGTGCCAGCAGCTCATGGGACAGGGATAATGAGCAGTTCTTC. Its protein product is CASSSWDRDNEQFF. The entire variable domain, with the rest obtained from reference TRBV5-6 and TRBJ2-1, is as follows: DAGVTQSPTHLIKTRGQQVTLRCSPKSGHDTVSWYQQALGQGPQFIFQYYEEEERQRGNFPDRFSGHQFPNYSSELNVNALLLGDSALYLCASSSWDRDNEQFFGPGTRLTVL.

The V gene is TRBV7-2, the J gene TRBJ2-5; maybe TRBD1 (5 bases). This CDR3 contains 14 residues. V dropped 1 base and J dropped 3 bases, with 9 bases sitting between them. In germline, CDR1 is SGHTA, CDR2 FQGNSA. This CDR3 reads CASSLVAREETQYF. In nucleotides, the CDR3 is TGTGCCAGCAGCTTAGTTGCCAGGGAAGAGACCCAGTACTTC.

This clone came up a few times. The chain recombines TRBV19 with TRBJ1-4; D gene ambiguous. Trimming took off 3 bases at V and 4 bases at J, with 9 bases between the two ends. Germline-derived CDR1 and CDR2 are LNHDA and SQIVND (reference sequence). This CDR3 is built from 14 residues. In nucleotides, the CDR3 is TGTGCCAGTAGTATCGCCAGTTATAATGAAAAACTGTTTTTT. Translated, it gives CASSIASYNEKLFF.

The chain recombines TRBV4-2 with TRBJ2-7; 9 bases map to TRBD1. The CDR3 contains 17 residues. Losses at the gene ends were 3 bases for V and 2 bases for J; bases not matched to a gene: 11. CDR1 LGHNA and CDR2 YNFKEQ come from the germline V gene. The CDR3 is CASSHTQETGGAYEQYF. As DNA, the CDR3 is TGTGCCAGCAGCCACACCCAAGAGACAGGGGGGGCCTACGAGCAGTACTTC.

The J gene is TRBJ2-7, the V gene TRBV7-6; D is undetermined. The V gene lost 5 bases and the J gene lost 3 bases, with 20 bases spanning the gap. Germline CDR1 reads SGHVS; CDR2 reads FNYEAQ. The CDR3 contains 16 residues. The CDR3 DNA sequence: TGTGCCAGCAGCGCGAATTCTGTTGGCGGAATCTACGAGCAGTACTTC. It yields the protein CASSANSVGGIYEQYF.

The chain joins TRBV9 to TRBJ2-7; 7 bases fit TRBD1. This CDR3 has 15 residues. Per germline, CDR1 SGDLS and CDR2 YYNGEE. J was trimmed by 4 bases and V by 0 bases; bases with no gene match: 7. In DNA form, the CDR3 reads TGTGCCAGCAGCGTAGATGAAGGGGGCTGGTACGAGCAGTACTTC. It specifies CASSVDEGGWYEQYF.

V is TRBV7-2 and J is TRBJ2-1, with 9 bases identical to TRBD2. This CDR3 has 16 residues. From germline, CDR1 is SGHTA and CDR2 FQGNSA. The junction had 6 bases not matched to a gene; V was cut back by 1 base and J by 5 bases. The CDR3 region is CASSLVGGRVNNEQFF. The CDR3 DNA reads TGTGCCAGCAGCTTAGTGGGCGGGAGGGTTAACAATGAGCAGTTCTTC.

The chain has TRBV5-4 and TRBJ1-1, with 9 bases lining up with TRBD1. Germline V CDR1 and CDR2: SGHNT, YYREEE (reference sequence). Losses at the gene ends were 4 bases for V and 4 bases for J; bases not matched to a gene: 5. CDR3 size: 14 residues. In nucleotides, the CDR3 is TGTGCCAGCAGCCCACAGGGGGCGAGCACTGAAGCTTTCTTT. Its translation is CASSPQGASTEAFF.

The chain joins TRBV5-8 to TRBJ1-4; D perhaps matches TRBD1 (5 bases). CDR1 is SGHTS, CDR2 YDEGEE, per germline. V lost 4 bases and J lost 3, with 16 bases in between. The CDR3 is 16 residues long. CDR3 sequence: CASSRGVRGANEKLFF. The CDR3 DNA reads as TGTGCCAGCAGCCGGGGGGTCCGCGGTGCTAATGAAAAACTGTTTTTT.

The chain has TRBV18 and TRBJ1-1, with D perhaps TRBD1 (5 bases). The CDR3 extends over 13 amino acids. The germline V and J ends were trimmed by 8 bases and 4 bases, with 14 bases remaining between them. Germline-derived CDR1 and CDR2 are KGHSH and LQKENI. The CDR3 sequence: CASAVGRGTEAFF. The CDR3 DNA reads TGTGCCAGCGCAGTTGGGAGGGGCACTGAAGCTTTCTTT.

This clone was picked up one time. This chain connects TRBV7-3 to TRBJ2-5; D is ambiguous. The CDR3 spans 13 residues. V lost 5 bases and J lost 2, with 9 bases in between. Germline values: CDR1 SGHTA, CDR2 FQGTGA. The CDR3 nucleotides are TGTGCCAGCAGCCCCTCCTTGCAAGAGACCCAGTACTTC. Encoded protein: CASSPSLQETQYF.

The J gene is TRBJ2-1, the V gene TRBV30, with 13 nucleotides matching TRBD2. The J segment lost 0 bases and the V segment lost 6 bases, leaving 5 bases of the junction unmatched. The CDR3 covers 16 residues. Germline CDR1 is GTSNPN and CDR2 is SVGIG (reference sequence). CDR3 region: CACVLAGGSSYNEQFF. The CDR3 DNA follows: TGTGCCTGTGTACTAGCGGGGGGGAGCTCCTACAATGAGCAGTTCTTC.

Of note for this clone: Different DNA sequences within this sample yield the same CDR3. This chain joins TRBV11-2 and TRBJ2-3; no reliable D call. This CDR3 is 12 amino acids long. V was cut by 4 bases and J by 2 bases, with 4 bases left in between. Germline lookup yields CDR1 SGHAT and CDR2 FQNNGV. The CDR3 DNA sequence: TGTGCCAGCAGCTCCTCCACAGATACGCAGTATTTT. Translated: CASSSSTDTQYF.

This clone was seen more than once but under ten times. For the CDR3, the DNA is TGTGCCAGCCGCAGACAGAACACTGAAGCTTTCTTT. This encodes CASRRQNTEAFF. The V call is TRBV27, the J call TRBJ1-1; D not certain. The V gene lost 8 bases and the J gene lost 1 base, with 8 bases spanning the gap. Germline loops: CDR1 MNHEY, CDR2 SMNVEV (reference sequence). This CDR3 is built from 12 residues.